These T cell receptor beta chains were read from a single sample in a study of T cell responses to AZD1222 COVID-19 vaccine. Measured with immunoSEQ multiplex PCR; TCRdb has only the in-frame clones, and not every one. The sample lists tens of thousands of clones, 90% occurring once. The sequencing used peripheral blood, collected 28 days after the second AZD1222 dose. The receptors derive from an adult who received the AZD1222 COVID-19 vaccine. Both conserved end residues are trimmed from each CDR3. Clone size appears in some rows only: once, few, many, or a class for an expanded clone.

TRBJ1-2 TRBV7-2 NA 11 ASSLQGHYGYT
TRBJ1-4 TRBV6-2/TRBV6-3 NA 13 ASSYLGLPGEKLF
TRBJ1-3 TRBV21-1 NA 15 ASSKGRGRVSGNTIY
TRBJ2-7 TRBV15 NA 14 ATSRGWEGAKYEQY
TRBJ2-2 TRBV9 NA 13 ASSVALAGTGELF
TRBJ1-5 TRBV5-6 once 11 ASSLGSNQPQH
TRBJ2-7 TRBV5-1 NA 13 ASSPRDRGSYEQY
TRBJ1-3 TRBV2 NA 13 ASSFRGLSGNTIY
TRBJ1-1 TRBV6-5 NA 13 ASSRGQGAYTEAF
TRBJ2-3 TRBV9 NA 12 ASSVAGVTDTQY
TRBJ2-1 TRBV7-8 NA 12 ASRTGGGIDEQF
TRBJ1-3 TRBV4-3 NA 15 ASSQDWQGGSGNTIY
TRBJ1-6 TRBV6-2/TRBV6-3 NA 13 ASSSRTAYNSPLH
TRBJ1-5 TRBV10-2 NA 12 ASSLRQGYQPQH
TRBJ1-6 TRBV19 NA 15 ASSIASGGVKNSPLH
TRBJ2-1 TRBV5-1 once 12 ASSLVLAGDEQF
TRBJ1-6 TRBV9 NA 13 ASSPQQGPWAPLH
TRBJ2-7 TRBV27 NA 13 ASSLLQGGVYEQY
TRBJ2-7 TRBV19 once 12 ASSIKGGNLEQY
TRBJ1-6 TRBV21-1 NA 8 ASPPSALH
TRBJ2-5 TRBV5-1 NA 11 ASSSGQGKTQY
TRBJ1-2 TRBV5-6 NA 13 ASSLTGTGGSGYT
TRBJ1-3 TRBV9 NA 13 ASSARWAAGNTIY
TRBJ1-2 TRBV7-9 NA 14 ASSPGGQEMMHGYT
TRBJ1-4 TRBV5-5 NA 13 ASSLSGQRDEKLF
TRBJ2-2 TRBV19 NA 13 ASSIDRLLRGEQF
TRBJ1-6 TRBV5-5 NA 13 ASSPDGTGVSPLH
TRBJ2-7 TRBV6-2/TRBV6-3 NA 15 ASSYTPTGTGMREQY
TRBJ1-3 TRBV5-1 NA 14 ASSLAPNDVGNTIY
TRBJ2-3 TRBV5-1 NA 12 ASTSTGGADTQY
TRBJ2-1 TRBV6-5 few 14 ASSYSGTSGGYEQF
TRBJ2-1 TRBV9 NA 11 ASSVVWGSEQF
TRBJ1-1 TRBV19 NA 11 ASSIGMNTEAF
TRBJ1-2 TRBV4-1 once 12 ASSQVNINYGYT
TRBJ1-1 TRBV7-2 once 12 ASSNRQGNTEAF